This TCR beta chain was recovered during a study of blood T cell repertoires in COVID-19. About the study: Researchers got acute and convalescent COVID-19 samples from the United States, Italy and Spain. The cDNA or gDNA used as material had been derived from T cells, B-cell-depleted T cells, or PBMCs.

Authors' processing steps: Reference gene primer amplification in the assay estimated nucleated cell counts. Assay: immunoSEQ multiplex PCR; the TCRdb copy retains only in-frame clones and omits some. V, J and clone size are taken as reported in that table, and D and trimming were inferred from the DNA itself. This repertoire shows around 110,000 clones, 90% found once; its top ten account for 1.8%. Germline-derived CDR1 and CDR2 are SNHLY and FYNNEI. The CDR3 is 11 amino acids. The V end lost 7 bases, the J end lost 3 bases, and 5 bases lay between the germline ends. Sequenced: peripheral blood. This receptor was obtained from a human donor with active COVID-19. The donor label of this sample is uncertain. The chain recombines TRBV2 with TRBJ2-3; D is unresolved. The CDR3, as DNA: TGTGCCAGCACCCCGACAGATACGCAGTATTTT. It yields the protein CASTPTDTQYF.